The clone carrying this T cell receptor beta chain was observed a handful of times. Its antigen is not known. These data come from a study of blood T cells in healthy people across ages. Study-wide results and caveats: The lack of PBMC sorting stopped any conclusive naive versus antigen-experienced comparison.

Primers used in a second PCR of roughly 6 to 12 cycles were a sample-barcoded 5' primer and a J-beta primer mix. TCRdb called the 5' RACE reads again in MiXCR, with one record for every CDR3 protein. The data contain approximately 1,100,000 distinct CDR3 sequences, 40% to 55% of them singletons. This clonotype originated in a woman aged 60 to 75 in good health. Sequenced material: blood.

The CDR3 sequence: CASSPGWYF. In nucleotides, the CDR3 is TGTGCCAGCAGCCCGGGTTGGTATTTT. The chain is built from TRBV7-9 and TRBJ2-3; D is ambiguous. Per the germline V gene, CDR1 is SEHNR and CDR2 is FQNEAQ (reference sequence). Trimming removed 5 bases at V and 14 bases at J, with 8 bases between. The CDR3 has 9 residues.